This entry concerns a single TCR beta chain. Antigen specificity is unknown. The data stem from a study of vaccination effects on CD4 cells after COVID-19. Profiling relied on immunoSEQ multiplex PCR, and the TCRdb table lists in-frame clones only, not all of them. Altogether tens of thousands of clones are present, about 77% being singletons, with the ten largest covering about 5.4%. Trimming stripped 1 base from V and 0 bases from J, with 12 bases between. This CDR3 has 16 amino acids. Germline values: CDR1 SGHVS, CDR2 FNYEAQ. Findings and caveats of the study: For convalescents, most of the spike-reactive clones seen post-vaccine were new vaccine-induced clones.

Antigen-specific CD4+ T cells were first expanded with viral peptide pools by the ViraFEST assay and only then sequenced. The authors isolated CD4+ T cells after less than eleven days of culture. Infection dated between March and December 2020, before the Alpha, Beta and Delta variants reached the United States. This TCR was sampled from a human donor who had a prior SARS-CoV-2 infection. V is TRBV7-6 and J is TRBJ1-1; D might be TRBD1 (6 bases). Material: CD4+ T cells from PBMCs cultured with HIV peptides, obtained before COVID-19 vaccination. As for subset: HIV-1 Nef peptide pool negative control/reference culture. CDR3 amino acids: CASSLGSRGMNTEAFF. CDR3 nucleotide sequence: TGTGCCAGCAGCTTAGGGTCCAGGGGCATGAACACTGAAGCTTTCTTT.